A selection of T cell receptor beta chains follows, all from one sample in a study of siplizumab effects on memory and regulatory T cells. Measured with immunoSEQ multiplex PCR; TCRdb has only the in-frame clones, and not every one. The sample carries about 60,000 clones, around four fifths recorded once. Specimen: memory CD4+ T cells sorted from blood. Receptor source: a human donor in good health. Both conserved end residues are part of each CDR3. The D gene is left open where the match is weak. A row's size may be missing; if present it is once, few, many or a size class.

-	TRBD1	TRBV18	TRBJ1-1	TGTGCCAGCTCCTCAACAGGGGGCAGGAGGGAAGCTTTCTTT	CASSSTGGRREAFF
once	-	TRBV2	TRBJ1-1	TGTGCCAGCAGCCTTCAGGGGTTAGGCACTGAAGCTTTCTTT	CASSLQGLGTEAFF
-	-	TRBV29-1	TRBJ2-5	TGCAGCGCCGGGGAGACCCAGTACTTC	CSAGETQYF
-	-	TRBV29-1	TRBJ1-1	TGCAGCGTTCGGGGGAACACTGAAGCTTTCTTT	CSVRGNTEAFF
few	-	TRBV19	TRBJ2-2	TGTGCCAGTAGTATTCGGTGGTCGGGGGAGCTGTTTTTT	CASSIRWSGELFF
-	TRBD1	TRBV9	TRBJ2-1	TGTGCCAGCAGCGAGGGGGCCCCCTACAATGAGCAGTTCTTC	CASSEGAPYNEQFF
-	-	TRBV11-1	TRBJ2-3	TGTGCCAGCAGCCCCCCTAGCGTTTCTAGCACAGATACGCAGTATTTT	CASSPPSVSSTDTQYF
-	TRBD2	TRBV5-1	TRBJ2-7	TGCGCCAGCAGCACAACTAGCGGGGGTGACGACGAGCAGTACTTC	CASSTTSGGDDEQYF
-	TRBD1	TRBV18	TRBJ2-5	TGTGCCAGCTCACCCCCAGGGGGCCAGTACTTC	CASSPPGGQYF
-	-	TRBV5-1	TRBJ2-5	TGCGCCAGCAGCTTGGCCCACAACAGCTTCCAAGAGACCCAGTACTTC	CASSLAHNSFQETQYF
-	-	TRBV7-2	TRBJ2-7	TGTGCCAGCAGCCTAGGGGTCAGTCCCTACGAGCAGTACTTC	CASSLGVSPYEQYF
-	-	TRBV5-8	TRBJ2-1	TGTGCCAGCAGCTTGGCGACTAGAGGGAGTAGTGAGCAGTTCTTC	CASSLATRGSSEQFF
once	-	TRBV6-5	TRBJ1-2	TGTGCCAGCAGTTACTCTCAGGGTTTATACGGCTACACCTTC	CASSYSQGLYGYTF
-	TRBD1	TRBV6-5	TRBJ2-3	TGTGCCAGCAGAAGACAGGGGCTGACAGATACGCAGTATTTT	CASRRQGLTDTQYF
-	-	TRBV4-1	TRBJ2-7	TGCGCCAGCAGCCAACCGGGACAAAAATACTACGAGCAGTACTTC	CASSQPGQKYYEQYF
-	-	TRBV6-1	TRBJ1-3	TGTGCCAGCAGTGAACTTGGCTCGCGCTCTGGAAACACCATATATTTT	CASSELGSRSGNTIYF
-	-	TRBV6-5	TRBJ1-2	TGTGCCAGCAGCCTGTTAGACGATGGCTACACCTTC	CASSLLDDGYTF
-	TRBD1	TRBV25-1	TRBJ1-5	TGTGCCAGCAGTGAACAGGGGGGGATGAGCAATCAGCCCCAGCATTTT	CASSEQGGMSNQPQHF
-	TRBD2	TRBV5-1	TRBJ2-7	TGCGCCAGCAGCTTGACTAGCGGGAGGTACGAGCAGTACTTC	CASSLTSGRYEQYF
-	TRBD2	TRBV5-6	TRBJ2-1	TGTGCCAGCAGCTTCTTTCGAGCGGGGGGGCCCAATGAGCAGTTCTTC	CASSFFRAGGPNEQFF
-	-	TRBV6-5	TRBJ2-5	TGTGCCAGCAGACGGACTGGTCAAGAGACCCAGTACTTC	CASRRTGQETQYF
-	TRBD2	TRBV5-1	TRBJ2-7	TGCGCCAGCAGCTTGGGGGCGACTAGCGGGATTCGCGAGCAGTACTTC	CASSLGATSGIREQYF
-	TRBD2	TRBV6-6	TRBJ2-1	TGTGCCAGCCAGCGGGGGGGCGACAATGAGCAGTTCTTC	CASQRGGDNEQFF
few	-	TRBV19	TRBJ2-7	TGTGCCAGTAGTCAAGATTTATCGGGGGAGCAGTACTTC	CASSQDLSGEQYF
-	-	TRBV6-1	TRBJ1-1	TGTGCCAGCAACGGGCAGCTAAACACTGAAGCTTTCTTT	CASNGQLNTEAFF
-	-	TRBV6-5	TRBJ2-3	TGTGCCAGCAGTCGCCAGCCAGGCTACACAGATACGCAGTATTTT	CASSRQPGYTDTQYF